The rows below give T cell receptor beta chains drawn from one sample of a study of blood T cell repertoires in COVID-19. The table came from immunoSEQ multiplex PCR; TCRdb's copy has only in-frame clones and leaves some out. This sample has about 80,000 clones, with 60% to 80% found just once. Sequencing input: peripheral blood. Receptor source: a man aged 70-80 years with active or convalescent COVID-19. Each CDR3 is given with its conserved first and last residue. A D gene is named only where the DNA matches it firmly. Clone size is given for some rows only: seen once, a few or many times, or a class if the clone is expanded.

clone_size | j_call | d_call | v_call | cdr3_aa | cdr3_nt
- | TRBJ2-7 | - | TRBV28 | CASSLGGSVSYEQYF | TGTGCCAGCAGTTTAGGAGGATCGGTATCCTACGAGCAGTACTTC
- | TRBJ2-2 | TRBD2 | TRBV2 | CASSYSTSGSTGELFF | TGTGCCAGCAGTTACTCTACTAGCGGGTCCACCGGGGAGCTGTTTTTT
- | TRBJ1-3 | - | TRBV30 | CAWSTHEGSPGNTIYF | TGTGCCTGGAGTACTCATGAGGGCAGTCCTGGAAACACCATATATTTT
- | TRBJ1-2 | - | TRBV9 | CASSDLASYGYTF | TGTGCCAGCAGCGACCTAGCCAGCTATGGCTACACCTTC
few | TRBJ1-5 | - | TRBV7-8 | CASSHRVGNQPQHF | TGTGCCAGCAGCCACCGGGTTGGCAATCAGCCCCAGCATTTT
- | TRBJ2-7 | - | TRBV11-3 | CASNLGGSTAPGEQYF | TGTGCCAGCAACCTTGGCGGTAGCACGGCACCGGGGGAGCAGTACTTC
few | TRBJ1-1 | - | TRBV3-1/TRBV3-2 | CASSQVEGVNTEAFF | TGTGCCAGCAGCCAAGTCGAGGGGGTGAACACTGAAGCTTTCTTT
- | TRBJ2-3 | - | TRBV3-1/TRBV3-2 | CASSRRGSDTQYF | TGTGCCAGCAGCAGGCGGGGCAGCGATACGCAGTATTTT
- | TRBJ2-5 | - | TRBV2 | CASTMNDISSQYF | TGTGCCAGCACAATGAATGACATAAGTTCCCAGTACTTC
- | TRBJ1-5 | - | TRBV28 | CASKGGQTYSNQPQHF | TGTGCCAGCAAGGGTGGACAGACCTATAGCAATCAGCCCCAGCATTTT
- | TRBJ2-5 | TRBD2 | TRBV29-1 | CSVLAGVAQETQYF | TGCAGCGTACTAGCGGGGGTGGCCCAAGAGACCCAGTACTTC
- | TRBJ1-2 | TRBD1 | TRBV6-5 | CASSPLGQGRTGYTF | TGTGCCAGCAGTCCACTAGGACAGGGTAGAACTGGCTACACCTTC
- | TRBJ1-6 | TRBD1 | TRBV5-1 | CASSLEQGVQLPLHF | TGCGCCAGCAGCTTGGAACAGGGGGTGCAATTACCCCTCCACTTT
- | TRBJ1-3 | TRBD1 | TRBV30 | CAWRTGTVGNTIYF | TGTGCCTGGAGAACCGGGACAGTTGGAAACACCATATATTTT
- | TRBJ1-5 | TRBD1 | TRBV19 | CASGGQYQPQHF | TGTGCCAGCGGGGGACAGTATCAGCCCCAGCATTTT
few | TRBJ2-4 | - | TRBV19 | CATVSGLAKNIQYF | TGTGCCACAGTAAGCGGGCTAGCCAAAAACATTCAGTACTTC
- | TRBJ2-5 | - | TRBV7-2 | CASSFQGGPVQYF | TGTGCCAGCAGCTTCCAGGGGGGCCCCGTCCAGTACTTC
few | TRBJ1-2 | - | TRBV6-1 | CASSEGVGEGSYGYTF | TGTGCCAGCAGTGAAGGAGTGGGGGAGGGTAGCTATGGCTACACCTTC
once | TRBJ2-5 | TRBD1 | TRBV4-1 | CASSRTLTGPETQYF | TGCGCCAGCAGCCGGACCTTGACAGGGCCAGAGACCCAGTACTTC
- | TRBJ2-7 | - | TRBV11-2 | CASSHTQGLPGEQYF | TGTGCCAGCAGCCATACCCAGGGACTTCCGGGCGAGCAGTACTTC
once | TRBJ2-5 | TRBD2 | TRBV6-5 | CASNPGGAKETQYF | TGTGCCAGCAACCCGGGGGGGGCCAAGGAGACCCAGTACTTC
- | TRBJ1-1 | - | TRBV11-2 | CASSHRRAGAEAFF | TGTGCCAGCAGCCACCGACGGGCCGGGGCTGAAGCTTTCTTT
- | TRBJ2-7 | - | TRBV11-2 | CASSLDPGRAYEQYF | TGTGCCAGCAGCTTAGATCCCGGCAGGGCCTACGAGCAGTACTTC
- | TRBJ1-2 | TRBD1 | TRBV6-5 | CASRTGTGVNGYTF | TGTGCCAGCAGGACCGGGACAGGGGTTAATGGCTACACCTTC
- | TRBJ1-4 | TRBD1 | TRBV30 | CAWSVPGTGGGKLFF | TGTGCCTGGAGTGTCCCCGGGACAGGGGGCGGAAAACTGTTTTTT
once | TRBJ1-3 | - | TRBV3-1/TRBV3-2 | CASSQGADSNTIYF | TGTGCCAGCAGCCAGGGGGCAGATTCAAACACCATATATTTT
- | TRBJ2-1 | - | TRBV24-1 | CATSATVSYNEQFF | TGTGCCACCAGTGCTACGGTAAGCTACAATGAGCAGTTCTTC
few | TRBJ1-2 | - | TRBV11-2 | CASSGRVLDYGYTF | TGTGCCAGCAGCGGCAGGGTGCTCGACTATGGCTACACCTTC
- | TRBJ2-1 | - | TRBV5-4 | CASSSRTAVPNEQFF | TGTGCCAGCAGCTCAAGGACAGCGGTCCCCAATGAGCAGTTCTTC
once | TRBJ1-1 | - | TRBV12-3/TRBV12-4 | CASSFRYTEAFF | TGTGCCAGCAGTTTCAGGTACACTGAAGCTTTCTTT
- | TRBJ2-5 | TRBD2 | TRBV9 | CASSAGLANQETQYF | TGTGCCAGCAGCGCCGGACTAGCGAACCAAGAGACCCAGTACTTC
once | TRBJ2-2 | - | TRBV27 | CASSLSGVNTGELFF | TGTGCCAGCAGTTTATCAGGGGTGAACACCGGGGAGCTGTTTTTT
once | TRBJ2-7 | - | TRBV28 | CASRGTPGAKVEEQYF | TGTGCCAGCAGGGGAACTCCAGGGGCAAAAGTGGAGGAGCAGTACTTC
few | TRBJ2-1 | - | TRBV7-9 | CASSFSTRSPLNEQFF | TGTGCCAGCAGCTTCTCCACTCGGTCCCCCCTCAATGAGCAGTTCTTC
- | TRBJ1-2 | - | TRBV28 | CASSWDTRNYGYTF | TGTGCCAGCAGTTGGGACACTAGAAACTATGGCTACACCTTC
- | TRBJ1-5 | - | TRBV27 | CASSPWGGQEVSHSNQPQHF | TGTGCCAGCAGTCCATGGGGGGGGCAGGAGGTTTCCCATAGCAATCAGCCCCAGCATTTT
- | TRBJ2-6 | - | TRBV6-6 | CAADQGSGANVLTF | TGTGCCGCCGACCAGGGTTCCGGGGCCAACGTCCTGACTTTC
- | TRBJ1-3 | - | TRBV3-1/TRBV3-2 | CASSQFSGSGNTIYF | TGTGCCAGCAGCCAATTTTCAGGTTCTGGAAACACCATATATTTT
- | TRBJ1-2 | TRBD1 | TRBV2 | CASSPGQGAGYTF | TGTGCCAGCAGTCCCGGACAGGGGGCCGGCTACACCTTC
- | TRBJ2-1 | - | TRBV24-1 | CATSDSLATGEQFF | TGTGCCACCAGTGATTCCCTTGCAACCGGGGAGCAGTTCTTC
once | TRBJ1-5 | - | TRBV4-1 | CASSPGNDQPQHF | TGCGCCAGCAGCCCAGGGAACGATCAGCCCCAGCATTTT
- | TRBJ2-1 | TRBD2 | TRBV5-4 | CASSLEAGVYNEQFF | TGTGCCAGCAGCTTGGAAGCGGGGGTGTACAATGAGCAGTTCTTC
- | TRBJ2-7 | TRBD1 | TRBV15 | CATGQGDFHEQYF | TGTGCCACCGGACAGGGTGACTTCCACGAGCAGTACTTC
- | TRBJ2-7 | - | TRBV9 | CASSGEPGQSTYEQYF | TGTGCCAGCAGCGGCGAGCCAGGACAGTCCACCTACGAGCAGTACTTC
- | TRBJ1-6 | - | TRBV3-1/TRBV3-2 | CASSQDGGNSPLHF | TGTGCCAGCAGCCAAGACGGAGGAAATTCACCCCTCCACTTT
once | TRBJ1-4 | TRBD1 | TRBV24-1 | CATRLLDRGKTVF | TGTGCCACCCGCCTGTTGGACAGGGGAAAAACTGTTTTT